The 24 T cell receptor beta chains in this list originate from one sample, sequenced in a study of OX40 agonist ivuxolimab in advanced cancers. TCRdb's table, derived via immunoSEQ multiplex PCR, lists solely in-frame clones and lacks some. The repertoire holds more than 65,000 clones, with roughly 88% as singletons. The sequencing used CD4+ or CD8+ T cells sorted from blood, collected in a trial of the OX40 agonist ivuxolimab. The receptors here all came from an adult with an advanced solid tumor such as melanoma, head and neck, liver or kidney cancer.

The chain employs TRBV5-5 and TRBJ1-5, with unresolved D. CDR3 length: 15 residues. Trimming took off 0 bases at V and 5 bases at J, with 12 bases between the two ends. Per the germline V gene, CDR1 is SGHKS and CDR2 is YYEKEE (reference sequence). The CDR3 coding sequence is TGTGCCAGCAGCTTGGGGGAGGGAGGGTATCAGCCCCAGCATTTT. This gives the protein CASSLGEGGYQPQHF.

This clone was found once. This chain links TRBV7-2 with TRBJ1-5, with TRBD1 as a possible D gene (5 bases). The V gene lost 1 base and the J gene lost 7 bases, with 14 bases spanning the gap. The CDR3 loop spans 15 amino acids. Germline CDR1 reads SGHTA; CDR2 reads FQGNSA. Here the CDR3 DNA reads TGTGCCAGCAGCTTAGGTTCAGGGCCTGGGCAGCCCCAGCATTTT. Its protein product is CASSLGSGPGQPQHF. The full variable domain, in which reference TRBV7-2 and TRBJ1-5 provide the parts outside the CDR3, is GAGVSQSPSNKVTEKGKDVELRCDPISGHTALYWYRQSLGQGLEFLIYFQGNSAPDKSGLPSDRFSAERTGGSVSTLTIQRTQQEDSAVYLCASSLGSGPGQPQHFGDGTRLSIL.

CDR3 coding DNA: TGCAGCGTTGAACATTACACAGATACGCAGTATTTT. This sequence encodes CSVEHYTDTQYF. The J gene is TRBJ2-3, the V gene TRBV29-1; the D is unclear. V dropped 2 bases and J dropped 2 bases, with 5 bases sitting between them. Germline CDR1 and CDR2: SQVTM and ANQGSEA. The CDR3 sequence is 12 residues long.

V usage is TRBV7-8 and J usage is TRBJ2-4; D remains unclear. Germline V CDR1 and CDR2: SGHVS, FQNEAQ. The CDR3 consists of 17 residues. The V end lost 0 bases, the J end lost 0 bases, and 12 bases lay between the germline ends. CDR3 sequence: CASSLALVGIAKNIQYF. The DNA of the CDR3 is TGTGCCAGCAGCTTAGCGCTTGTGGGAATAGCCAAAAACATTCAGTACTTC.

The chain employs TRBV29-1 and TRBJ1-2, with TRBD1 matching 10 bases. Trimming at V came to 4 bases and at J to 5 bases, leaving 7 bases not matched to a gene. This CDR3 comprises 14 residues. Germline V gene sequence: CDR1 SQVTM, CDR2 ANQGSEA. The CDR3: CSVAGTGVQYGYTF. Here the CDR3 DNA reads TGCAGCGTTGCAGGGACAGGGGTTCAGTATGGCTACACCTTC.

The rearrangement joins TRBV5-1 to TRBJ1-1; D uncertain. V was trimmed by 3 bases and J by 1 base, leaving 10 bases between them. Germline CDR1 SGHRS, CDR2 YFSETQ. The CDR3 extends over 14 amino acids. The CDR3 sequence: CASSSTVPNTEAFF. In DNA form, the CDR3 reads TGCGCCAGCAGCTCCACAGTACCGAACACTGAAGCTTTCTTT.

The V call is TRBV18, the J call TRBJ2-5; 8 nucleotides agree with TRBD2. Trimming removed 3 bases from V and 6 bases from J; junction bases left unmatched: 9. The CDR3 is made up of 15 amino acids. CDR1 is KGHSH and CDR2 is LQKENI in the germline V gene. CDR3 coding DNA: TGTGCCAGCTCACCCACCGGACTAGCCGGTCAGACCCAGTACTTC. This gives the protein CASSPTGLAGQTQYF. Drawing the rest from reference TRBV18 and TRBJ2-5, the complete variable domain is NAGVMQNPRHLVRRRGQEARLRCSPMKGHSHVYWYRQLPEEGLKFMVYLQKENIIDESGMPKERFSAEFPKEGPSILRIQQVVRGDSAAYFCASSPTGLAGQTQYFGPGTRLLVL.

This chain uses TRBV4-1 with TRBJ2-1; TRBD2 matches at 9 bases. Germline V gene data show CDR1 as MGHRA and CDR2 as YSYEKL. V gave up 5 bases and J gave up 0 bases; unmatched junction bases: 8. The CDR3 covers 17 residues. CDR3 bases: TGCGCCAGCAGCGGAAGCGGGGGGAAAAGCTCCTACAATGAGCAGTTCTTC. Translated: CASSGSGGKSSYNEQFF.

The rearrangement uses TRBV9 and TRBJ1-6; tentatively, D is TRBD1 (5 bases). Germline assignment: CDR1 SGDLS and CDR2 YYNGEE. The CDR3 loop spans 16 amino acids. The germline V and J ends were trimmed by 3 bases and 0 bases, with 10 bases remaining between them. CDR3 sequence reads: CASSGAGGSYNSPLHF. DNA for the CDR3: TGTGCCAGCAGCGGGGCCGGGGGCTCCTATAATTCACCCCTCCACTTT.

The chain couples TRBV5-4 to TRBJ2-5; D is unresolved. V was clipped by 0 bases and J by 7 bases, with 16 bases between them. CDR3 length equals 15 residues. Germline loops: CDR1 SGHNT, CDR2 YYREEE (reference sequence). The CDR3 DNA is TGTGCCAGCAGCTTGGACGGTAGGGTAGGAGTGACCCAGTACTTC. This gives the protein CASSLDGRVGVTQYF.

This sequence joins TRBV11-1 and TRBJ1-5; D unresolved. The CDR3 runs 13 residues. Trimming removed 3 bases at V and 5 bases at J, with 8 bases between. Germline V lookup: CDR1 SGHAT, CDR2 FQDESV (reference sequence). CDR3 sequence: CASSLTRDQPQHF. The CDR3 DNA follows: TGTGCCAGCAGCTTGACACGGGATCAGCCCCAGCATTTT. The whole variable domain, remainder taken from reference TRBV11-1 and TRBJ1-5, is EAEVAQSPRYKITEKSQAVAFWCDPISGHATLYWYRQILGQGPELLVQFQDESVVDDSQLPKDRFSAERLKGVDSTLKIQPAELGDSAMYLCASSLTRDQPQHFGDGTRLSIL.

The rearrangement links TRBV29-1 to TRBJ2-3; 12 bases line up with TRBD2. Unmatched junction bases numbered 9, after V lost 7 bases and J lost 4 bases. CDR1 SQVTM and CDR2 ANQGSEA come from the germline V gene. CDR3 length equals 15 residues. CDR3: CSARRTSGVADTQYF. CDR3 coding DNA: TGCAGCGCGCGAAGGACTAGCGGGGTGGCAGATACGCAGTATTTT.

The V call is TRBV7-2, the J call TRBJ1-3, with unresolved D. The CDR3 sequence is 15 residues long. Germline loops: CDR1 SGHTA, CDR2 FQGNSA. The ends were cut back, 5 bases at V and 0 bases at J, with 11 bases in the middle. The CDR3 bases are TGTGCCAGCAGCGTTGACGCAGCCTCTGGAAACACCATATATTTT. The encoded protein is CASSVDAASGNTIYF.

This chain joins TRBV7-2 and TRBJ2-2, with a weak D call TRBD2 (6 bases). In germline, CDR1 is SGHTA, CDR2 FQGNSA. The ends were cut back, 2 bases at V and 2 bases at J, with 12 bases in the middle. There are 16 residues in the CDR3. CDR3 in DNA: TGTGCCAGCAGCTTATGGCGGGGCGGTAACACCGGGGAGCTGTTTTTT. It yields the protein CASSLWRGGNTGELFF. The variable domain in full, completed from reference TRBV7-2 and TRBJ2-2, reads GAGVSQSPSNKVTEKGKDVELRCDPISGHTALYWYRQSLGQGLEFLIYFQGNSAPDKSGLPSDRFSAERTGGSVSTLTIQRTQQEDSAVYLCASSLWRGGNTGELFFGEGSRLTVL.

The chain recombines TRBV19 with TRBJ1-1; D perhaps matches TRBD1 (5 bases). This CDR3 spans 12 amino acids. Deletions cut 3 bases from V and 13 bases from J, with 15 bases between. Germline V gene sequence: CDR1 LNHDA, CDR2 SQIVND (reference sequence). This CDR3 is CASSIARGPSFF. The CDR3 coding sequence is TGTGCCAGTAGTATTGCTAGGGGTCCTAGTTTCTTT.

The chain employs TRBV25-1 and TRBJ2-2; D call uncertain. CDR1 is MGHDK, CDR2 SYGVNS, per germline. The CDR3 is 14 residues long. V dropped 2 bases and J dropped 1 base, with 5 bases sitting between them. CDR3 bases: TGTGCCAGCAGTGAAAGTTTGAACACCGGGGAGCTGTTTTTT. Its protein is CASSESLNTGELFF. The full variable domain, with the rest looked up from reference TRBV25-1 and TRBJ2-2, is EADIYQTPRYLVIGTGKKITLECSQTMGHDKMYWYQQDPGMELHLIHYSYGVNSTEKGDLSSESTVSRIRTEHFPLTLESARPSHTSQYLCASSESLNTGELFFGEGSRLTVL.

In its sample, this clone was seen once. The chain joins TRBV6-5 to TRBJ1-3; TRBD1 matches at 9 bases. The germline CDR1 and CDR2 sequences are MNHEY and SVGAGI. Losses at the gene ends were 5 bases for V and 8 bases for J; bases not matched to a gene: 7. The CDR3 is 14 residues long. As DNA, the CDR3 is TGTGCCAGCAGTGACCGGGACAGGGTTGACACCATATATTTT. Translating it yields CASSDRDRVDTIYF.

The gene calls are TRBV6-5 and TRBJ1-6; no clear D. The CDR3 runs 15 residues. The V gene's germline CDR1 is MNHEY and CDR2 SVGAGI. V was pared by 5 bases and J by 0 bases, with 8 bases between. CDR3 nucleotide sequence: TGTGCCAGCAGTCAATTATACTCCTATAATTCACCCCTCCACTTT. It translates to CASSQLYSYNSPLHF.

The chain couples TRBV7-2 to TRBJ2-2; TRBD2 matches 12 bases. Trimming took 1 base from V and 4 from J; bases not matched to a gene: 1. The germline gives CDR1 SGHTA, CDR2 FQGNSA. CDR3 length: 16 residues. CDR3 in amino acids: CASSLGLAGATGELFF. CDR3 nucleotides: TGTGCCAGCAGCTTAGGACTAGCGGGGGCCACCGGGGAGCTGTTTTTT.

This clone was recorded once. This sequence joins TRBV21-1 and TRBJ1-2; the table's TRBD1 call for D was not verified on the DNA. TRBV21-1 is deemed a pseudogene. The length of the CDR3 is 18 residues. Here the CDR3 DNA reads TGTGCCAGCAGCAAATTCTATCGGGGGACAGGGGGCGACTATGGCTACACCTTC. It translates to CASSKFYRGTGGDYGYTF.

The chain combines TRBV6-6 with TRBJ1-4; D not resolved. The CDR3 sequence is 13 residues long. V was clipped by 6 bases and J by 8 bases, with 13 bases between them. CDR1 is MNHNY and CDR2 is SVGAGI in the germline V gene (reference sequence). The CDR3 bases are TGTGCCAGCAGCAAAGTCAAGGCGGAAAAACTGTTTTTT. This sequence encodes CASSKVKAEKLFF.

V is TRBV2 and J is TRBJ1-5; no reliable D call. This CDR3 is 14 amino acids long. Looked up from germline, CDR1 is SNHLY and CDR2 is FYNNEI. With 1 base removed from V and 3 bases from J, the gap between germline ends came to 7 bases. CDR3 loop: CASSEDSDNQPQHF. The CDR3 DNA sequence: TGTGCCAGCAGTGAAGACAGCGACAATCAGCCCCAGCATTTT.

The chain joins TRBV27 to TRBJ1-2, with D tentatively TRBD1 (5 bases). Germline CDR1 reads MNHEY; CDR2 reads SMNVEV (reference sequence). V shed 5 bases and J shed 10 bases, with 17 bases lying between them. The CDR3 loop spans 13 amino acids. CDR3 DNA: TGTGCCAGCAGTCACAGGTTTCAGGAGGTCTACACCTTC. Translating it yields CASSHRFQEVYTF.

V usage is TRBV9 and J usage is TRBJ2-7; D tentatively reads TRBD1 or TRBD2 (5 bases each). The CDR3 spans 15 residues. V was clipped by 2 bases and J by 5 bases, with 17 bases between them. Germline V gene data show CDR1 as SGDLS and CDR2 as YYNGEE. The chain's CDR3 is CASSVNPGPTDEQYF. CDR3 DNA: TGTGCCAGCAGCGTGAACCCGGGACCTACCGACGAGCAGTACTTC.